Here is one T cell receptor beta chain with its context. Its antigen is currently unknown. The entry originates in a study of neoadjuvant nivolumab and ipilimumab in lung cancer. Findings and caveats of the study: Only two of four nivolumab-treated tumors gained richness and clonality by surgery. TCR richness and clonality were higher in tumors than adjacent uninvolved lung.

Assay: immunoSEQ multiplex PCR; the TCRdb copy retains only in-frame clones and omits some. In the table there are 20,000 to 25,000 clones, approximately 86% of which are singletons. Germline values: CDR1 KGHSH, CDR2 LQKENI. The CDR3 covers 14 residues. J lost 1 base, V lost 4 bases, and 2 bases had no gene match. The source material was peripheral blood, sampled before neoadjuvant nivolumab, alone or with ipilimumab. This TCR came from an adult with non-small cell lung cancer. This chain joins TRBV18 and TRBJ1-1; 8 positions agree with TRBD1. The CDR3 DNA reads TGTGCCAGCTCACAGACAGGGGAGAACACTGAAGCTTTCTTT. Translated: CASSQTGENTEAFF.